These T cell receptor beta chains were read from a single sample in a study of T-cell reconstitution after alpha-beta-depleted transplantation in children. TCRdb called the PCR reads again in MiXCR, with one record for every CDR3 protein. The table has 300,000 to 400,000 distinct CDR3 sequences, roughly 15% seen once. Specimen: PBMCs, collected from the stem cell graft. These receptors were obtained from a human donor who donated a stem cell graft to a child with Fanconi anemia. Each CDR3 is given with its conserved first and last residue. A D gene is named only where the DNA matches it firmly. Expanded clones get a size class; other rows say once, few or many, or leave the size out.

CDR3: CASRDGTDYGYTF
DNA: TGTGCCAGCAGAGACGGGACGGACTATGGCTACACCTTC
J: TRBJ1-2
length: 13
size: few
V: TRBV6-2/TRBV6-3
D: NA

CDR3: CASSEEQVNEQFF
DNA: TGTGCCAGCAGTGAGGAACAGGTCAATGAGCAGTTCTTC
J: TRBJ2-1
length: 13
size: many
V: TRBV2
D: NA

CDR3: CASRQAGTGDTGELFF
DNA: TGTGCCAGCAGACAAGCAGGGACAGGCGACACCGGGGAGCTGTTTTTT
J: TRBJ2-2
length: 16
size: NA
V: TRBV14
D: TRBD1

CDR3: CASLGGAANTGELFF
DNA: TGTGCCTCATTGGGGGGGGCAGCGAACACCGGGGAGCTGTTTTTT
J: TRBJ2-2
length: 15
size: few
V: TRBV6-2/TRBV6-3
D: NA

CDR3: CSAWDRGSTDTQYF
DNA: TGCAGTGCTTGGGACAGGGGGAGCACAGATACGCAGTATTTT
J: TRBJ2-3
length: 14
size: NA
V: TRBV20-1
D: TRBD1

CDR3: CSAEGQAGNTEAFF
DNA: TGCAGTGCTGAAGGACAGGCGGGTAACACTGAAGCTTTCTTT
J: TRBJ1-1
length: 14
size: many
V: TRBV20-1
D: TRBD1

CDR3: CASSLGTGATEAFF
DNA: TGTGCCAGCAGCCTCGGGACAGGGGCCACTGAAGCTTTCTTT
J: TRBJ1-1
length: 14
size: few
V: TRBV6-2/TRBV6-3
D: TRBD1

CDR3: CATGQGFPYNEQFF
DNA: TGTGCCACGGGACAGGGGTTCCCTTACAATGAGCAGTTCTTC
J: TRBJ2-1
length: 14
size: many
V: TRBV10-3
D: TRBD1

CDR3: CSALDPSGNTGELFF
DNA: TGCAGTGCCCTCGACCCCTCCGGGAACACCGGGGAGCTGTTTTTT
J: TRBJ2-2
length: 15
size: once
V: TRBV20-1
D: NA

CDR3: CASSPLRVFQPQHF
DNA: TGTGCCAGCAGTCCACTCCGGGTTTTTCAGCCCCAGCATTTT
J: TRBJ1-5
length: 14
size: few
V: TRBV28
D: NA

CDR3: CASANRGTTEAFF
DNA: TGTGCCAGCGCGAACAGGGGGACCACTGAAGCTTTCTTT
J: TRBJ1-1
length: 13
size: many
V: TRBV19
D: TRBD1

CDR3: CASSYSHRVGQPQHF
DNA: TGTGCCAGCAGTTACTCGCACAGGGTGGGCCAGCCCCAGCATTTT
J: TRBJ1-5
length: 15
size: few
V: TRBV6-5
D: NA

CDR3: CSARDALGRGIEAFF
DNA: TGCAGTGCTAGAGATGCTCTTGGGAGGGGAATAGAAGCTTTCTTT
J: TRBJ1-1
length: 15
size: many
V: TRBV20-1
D: NA

CDR3: CASTNEGYEQYF
DNA: TGTGCCAGCACGAATGAGGGCTACGAGCAGTACTTC
J: TRBJ2-7
length: 12
size: few
V: TRBV6-1
D: NA

CDR3: CATSDFHRPEQFF
DNA: TGTGCCACCAGTGATTTTCACCGACCAGAGCAGTTCTTC
J: TRBJ2-1
length: 13
size: NA
V: TRBV24-1
D: NA

CDR3: CASRMDGTTEAFF
DNA: TGTGCCAGCAGGATGGACGGGACGACTGAAGCTTTCTTT
J: TRBJ1-1
length: 13
size: NA
V: TRBV6-2/TRBV6-3
D: NA

CDR3: CSARRRTGGDEQFF
DNA: TGCAGTGCTAGACGACGGACAGGGGGGGATGAGCAGTTCTTC
J: TRBJ2-1
length: 14
size: few
V: TRBV20-1
D: TRBD1

CDR3: CASSPRQRMNTEAFF
DNA: TGTGCCAGCAGCCCCCGACAGAGAATGAACACTGAAGCTTTCTTT
J: TRBJ1-1
length: 15
size: few
V: TRBV7-6
D: NA

CDR3: CASQTGLGTDTQYF
DNA: TGCGCCAGCCAGACAGGGCTGGGCACAGATACGCAGTATTTT
J: TRBJ2-3
length: 14
size: NA
V: TRBV5-1
D: TRBD1

CDR3: CSARVGTDEQYF
DNA: TGCAGTGCTAGGGTGGGGACTGACGAGCAGTACTTC
J: TRBJ2-7
length: 12
size: NA
V: TRBV20-1
D: NA

CDR3: CASSSPGLTNEKLFF
DNA: TGTGCCAGCAGTTCACCGGGCCTGACTAATGAAAAACTGTTTTTT
J: TRBJ1-4
length: 15
size: few
V: TRBV25-1
D: NA

CDR3: CASSHRGGYGYTF
DNA: TGTGCCAGCAGCCACCGAGGGGGCTATGGCTACACCTTC
J: TRBJ1-2
length: 13
size: NA
V: TRBV3-1
D: NA

CDR3: CASSRRLKEQYF
DNA: TGTGCCAGCAGCCGGCGCCTAAAAGAGCAGTACTTC
J: TRBJ2-7
length: 12
size: NA
V: TRBV11-3
D: NA

CDR3: CSLIAGGPSRMDEQFF
DNA: TGCAGTTTAATAGCGGGGGGGCCCTCTAGGATGGATGAGCAGTTCTTC
J: TRBJ2-1
length: 16
size: NA
V: TRBV20-1
D: TRBD2

CDR3: CASSVTGTSTDTQYF
DNA: TGTGCCAGCAGCGTAACAGGGACAAGCACAGATACGCAGTATTTT
J: TRBJ2-3
length: 15
size: few
V: TRBV9
D: NA

CDR3: CASTLQGLGGYTF
DNA: TGTGCCAGCACCCTACAGGGGTTGGGCGGCTACACCTTC
J: TRBJ1-2
length: 13
size: few
V: TRBV12-3/TRBV12-4
D: TRBD1

CDR3: CSATDSDNYGYTF
DNA: TGCAGTGCCACTGACAGTGACAACTATGGCTACACCTTC
J: TRBJ1-2
length: 13
size: many
V: TRBV20-1
D: NA

CDR3: CASSQESNQARSNEQFF
DNA: TGTGCCAGCAGCCAAGAATCGAACCAAGCCCGCTCCAATGAGCAGTTCTTC
J: TRBJ2-1
length: 17
size: few
V: TRBV4-2
D: NA

CDR3: CASSLRAGGRDEQFF
DNA: TGTGCCAGCAGCTTAAGAGCGGGGGGCAGGGATGAGCAGTTCTTC
J: TRBJ2-1
length: 15
size: NA
V: TRBV11-2
D: TRBD2

CDR3: CASSQRREANTEAFF
DNA: TGTGCCAGCTCACAGCGACGGGAAGCGAACACTGAAGCTTTCTTT
J: TRBJ1-1
length: 15
size: few
V: TRBV18
D: NA

CDR3: CASSFDGGQQFF
DNA: TGTGCCAGCAGCTTTGATGGGGGTCAGCAGTTCTTC
J: TRBJ2-1
length: 12
size: NA
V: TRBV7-2
D: NA

CDR3: CAFSTGTGGKFTGELFF
DNA: TGTGCCTTTAGTACCGGGACAGGGGGCAAATTCACCGGGGAGCTGTTTTTT
J: TRBJ2-2
length: 17
size: few
V: TRBV2
D: TRBD1

CDR3: CASSLQRLSSYNEQFF
DNA: TGTGCCAGCAGCTTACAGCGGTTAAGCTCCTACAATGAGCAGTTCTTC
J: TRBJ2-1
length: 16
size: many
V: TRBV7-9
D: NA

CDR3: CASSSQDRLLQETQYF
DNA: TGTGCCAGCAGCTCCCAAGACAGACTTCTCCAAGAGACCCAGTACTTC
J: TRBJ2-5
length: 16
size: NA
V: TRBV7-2
D: NA

CDR3: CASRLDRGMNTEAFF
DNA: TGTGCCAGCAGACTGGACAGGGGTATGAACACTGAAGCTTTCTTT
J: TRBJ1-1
length: 15
size: many
V: TRBV4-2
D: TRBD1

CDR3: CASSPGQGVSDEQFF
DNA: TGTGCCAGCAGTCCGGGACAGGGGGTTTCTGATGAGCAGTTCTTC
J: TRBJ2-1
length: 15
size: few
V: TRBV12-3/TRBV12-4
D: TRBD1

CDR3: CAIKSAENTGELFF
DNA: TGTGCCATCAAATCAGCGGAGAACACCGGGGAGCTGTTTTTT
J: TRBJ2-2
length: 14
size: many
V: TRBV10-3
D: NA

CDR3: CAWSGFNEQFF
DNA: TGTGCCTGGAGTGGCTTCAATGAGCAGTTCTTC
J: TRBJ2-1
length: 11
size: NA
V: TRBV30
D: NA

CDR3: CASSPTLDRGFGYTF
DNA: TGTGCCAGCAGTCCTACACTGGACAGGGGGTTTGGCTACACCTTC
J: TRBJ1-2
length: 15
size: few
V: TRBV3-1
D: TRBD1

CDR3: CASSRDQGDGYGYTF
DNA: TGCGCCAGCAGCCGCGACCAGGGGGACGGCTATGGCTACACCTTC
J: TRBJ1-2
length: 15
size: NA
V: TRBV4-3
D: TRBD1

CDR3: CASSPYSSGDYNEQFF
DNA: TGTGCCAGCTCACCTTACTCGAGCGGCGACTACAATGAGCAGTTCTTC
J: TRBJ2-1
length: 16
size: few
V: TRBV18
D: NA

CDR3: CASSVEGTGITEAFF
DNA: TGTGCCAGCAGCGTAGAAGGTACCGGGATAACTGAAGCTTTCTTT
J: TRBJ1-1
length: 15
size: few
V: TRBV9
D: NA

CDR3: CASSSYRNNEQFF
DNA: TGTGCCAGCAGTTCCTACCGTAACAATGAGCAGTTCTTC
J: TRBJ2-1
length: 13
size: many
V: TRBV27
D: NA

CDR3: CASSLEQGSTGELFF
DNA: TGTGCCAGCAGTTTAGAACAGGGGAGCACCGGGGAGCTGTTTTTT
J: TRBJ2-2
length: 15
size: NA
V: TRBV12-3/TRBV12-4
D: TRBD1

CDR3: CASSVVPGDADTQYF
DNA: TGTGCCAGCAGCGTAGTTCCGGGGGACGCAGATACGCAGTATTTT
J: TRBJ2-3
length: 15
size: many
V: TRBV9
D: NA

CDR3: CASSQVGTGARNSPLHF
DNA: TGCGCCAGCAGCCAAGTGGGGACAGGGGCGAGGAATTCACCCCTCCACTTT
J: TRBJ1-6
length: 17
size: few
V: TRBV4-3
D: TRBD1

CDR3: CASRLAGFVETQYF
DNA: TGTGCCAGCAGACTAGCGGGGTTTGTAGAGACCCAGTACTTC
J: TRBJ2-5
length: 14
size: NA
V: TRBV6-2/TRBV6-3
D: TRBD2

CDR3: CASSVRQGRDTGELFF
DNA: TGTGCCAGCAGCGTACGCCAGGGGAGAGACACCGGGGAGCTGTTTTTT
J: TRBJ2-2
length: 16
size: few
V: TRBV9
D: NA

CDR3: CATGQRTAAEAFF
DNA: TGTGCCACGGGACAGCGTACCGCAGCTGAAGCTTTCTTT
J: TRBJ1-1
length: 13
size: many
V: TRBV10-3
D: TRBD1

CDR3: CSARAPGLTYEQYF
DNA: TGCAGTGCTAGGGCCCCGGGACTGACCTACGAGCAGTACTTC
J: TRBJ2-7
length: 14
size: NA
V: TRBV20-1
D: NA

CDR3: CASSFSTGSNTIYF
DNA: TGTGCCAGCAGCTTTTCCACAGGGAGTAACACCATATATTTT
J: TRBJ1-3
length: 14
size: few
V: TRBV5-5
D: NA